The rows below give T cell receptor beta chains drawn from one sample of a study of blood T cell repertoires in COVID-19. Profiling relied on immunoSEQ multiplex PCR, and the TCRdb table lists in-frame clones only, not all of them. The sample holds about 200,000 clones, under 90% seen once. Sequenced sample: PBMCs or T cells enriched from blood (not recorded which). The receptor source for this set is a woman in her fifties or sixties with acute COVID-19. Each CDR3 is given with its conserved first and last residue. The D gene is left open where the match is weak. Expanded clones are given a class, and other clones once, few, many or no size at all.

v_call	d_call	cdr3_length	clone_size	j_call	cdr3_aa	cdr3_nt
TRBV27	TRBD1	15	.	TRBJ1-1	CASSERTGPNTEAFF	TGTGCCAGCAGTGAGCGGACAGGGCCGAACACTGAAGCTTTCTTT
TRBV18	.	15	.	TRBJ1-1	CASSKSSGEGTEAFF	TGTGCCAGCTCTAAAAGTTCAGGGGAAGGAACTGAAGCTTTCTTT
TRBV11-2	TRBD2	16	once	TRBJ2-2	CASSSGLAGGAGELFF	TGTGCCAGCAGCTCAGGACTAGCGGGGGGTGCCGGGGAGCTGTTTTTT
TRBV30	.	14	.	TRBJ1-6	CAWSQGRDNSPLHF	TGTGCCTGGAGTCAGGGGCGCGATAATTCACCCCTCCACTTT
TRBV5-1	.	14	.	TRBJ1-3	CASSLTGFGNTIYF	TGCGCCAGCAGCTTGACAGGCTTTGGAAACACCATATATTTT
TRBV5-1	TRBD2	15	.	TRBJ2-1	CASSPSGGSYNEQFF	TGCGCCAGCAGCCCCTCGGGGGGTTCCTACAATGAGCAGTTCTTC
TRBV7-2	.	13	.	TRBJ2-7	CASSLYRGYEQYF	TGTGCCAGCAGCTTATACCGGGGCTACGAGCAGTACTTC
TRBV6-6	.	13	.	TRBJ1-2	CASSYDRNYGYTF	TGTGCCAGCAGTTACGACAGGAACTATGGCTACACCTTC
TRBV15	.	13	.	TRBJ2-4	CATSGEAKNIQYF	TGTGCCACTTCGGGGGAAGCCAAAAACATTCAGTACTTC
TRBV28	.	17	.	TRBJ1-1	CASSLPQGGGSNTEAFF	TGTGCCAGCAGTTTACCCCAAGGTGGAGGATCCAACACTGAAGCTTTCTTT
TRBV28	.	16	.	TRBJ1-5	CASTPTLRGYPQPQHF	TGTGCCAGCACCCCCACCCTTCGGGGGTATCCTCAGCCCCAGCATTTT
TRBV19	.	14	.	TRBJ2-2	CASRDGMNTGELFF	TGTGCCAGCAGGGATGGCATGAACACCGGGGAGCTGTTTTTT
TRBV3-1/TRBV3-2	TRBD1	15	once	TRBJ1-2	CASSFPGQGGYGYTF	TGTGCCAGCAGCTTTCCGGGACAGGGGGGGTATGGCTACACCTTC
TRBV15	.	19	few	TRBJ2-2	CATSRGGGRRGISTGELFF	TGTGCCACCAGCAGGGGAGGGGGGAGAAGAGGGATTAGCACCGGGGAGCTGTTTTTT
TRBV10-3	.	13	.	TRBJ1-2	CAITAGETSGYTF	TGTGCCATCACGGCAGGGGAGACAAGTGGCTACACCTTC
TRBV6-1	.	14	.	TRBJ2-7	CASSEQVMSYEQYF	TGTGCCAGCAGTGAACAGGTAATGTCCTACGAGCAGTACTTC
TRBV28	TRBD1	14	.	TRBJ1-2	CASSSGGILYGYTF	TGTGCCAGCAGTTCAGGGGGCATTCTCTATGGCTACACCTTC
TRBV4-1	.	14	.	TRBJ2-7	CASSQVSGLYEQYF	TGCGCCAGCAGCCAAGTATCAGGGCTCTACGAGCAGTACTTC
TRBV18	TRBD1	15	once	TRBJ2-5	CASSPRTGAQETQYF	TGTGCCAGCTCACCTCGGACAGGGGCACAAGAGACCCAGTACTTC
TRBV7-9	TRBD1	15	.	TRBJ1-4	CASSAQGAFVEKLFF	TGTGCCAGCAGCGCCCAGGGGGCGTTCGTCGAAAAACTGTTTTTT
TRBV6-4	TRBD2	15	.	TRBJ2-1	CASSEMAGGPSEQFF	TGTGCCAGCAGTGAAATGGCGGGGGGGCCGAGTGAGCAGTTCTTC
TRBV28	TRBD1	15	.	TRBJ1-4	CASNELGTGNEKLFF	TGTGCCAGCAACGAACTCGGGACAGGGAATGAAAAACTGTTTTTT
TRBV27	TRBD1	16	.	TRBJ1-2	CASGGGTGAANYGYTF	TGTGCCAGCGGAGGGGGAACAGGGGCAGCTAACTATGGCTACACCTTC
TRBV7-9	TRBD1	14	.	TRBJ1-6	CASSPRTGTSPLHF	TGTGCCAGCAGCCCACGGACAGGGACTTCACCCCTCCACTTT
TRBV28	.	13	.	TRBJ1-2	CASEEGKNYGYTF	TGTGCCAGCGAGGAGGGGAAAAACTATGGCTACACCTTC
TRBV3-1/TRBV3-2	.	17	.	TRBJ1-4	CASSQAGLGSTNEKLFF	TGTGCCAGCAGCCAAGCAGGGTTAGGATCAACTAATGAAAAACTGTTTTTT
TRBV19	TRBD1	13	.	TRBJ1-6	CAKKGQGDSPLHF	TGTGCCAAAAAAGGACAGGGAGATTCACCCCTCCACTTT
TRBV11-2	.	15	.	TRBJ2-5	CASSPSGTQQETQYF	TGTGCCAGCAGCCCATCCGGGACACAACAAGAGACCCAGTACTTC
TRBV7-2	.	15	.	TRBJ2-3	CASSLSGLYTDTQYF	TGTGCCAGCAGCTTAAGTGGACTCTACACAGATACGCAGTATTTT
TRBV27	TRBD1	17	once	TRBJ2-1	CASSLGDRDRGRIEQFF	TGTGCCAGCAGTTTGGGAGACCGGGACAGGGGGCGGATTGAGCAGTTCTTC
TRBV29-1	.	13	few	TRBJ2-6	CSVAGSGANVLTF	TGCAGCGTTGCAGGGTCTGGGGCCAACGTCCTGACTTTC
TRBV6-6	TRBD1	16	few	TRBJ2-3	CASRRGQGLGADTQYF	TGTGCCAGCAGACGGGGACAGGGGCTCGGCGCAGATACGCAGTATTTT